The sample holds many counts of the clone carrying this T cell receptor (beta chain). As yet, its antigen is unknown. The sample originates from a study of T cells after yellow fever vaccination. Study details: It was SMART-Seq v4 Ultra Low Input that prepared the fractions with low cell numbers.

In making TCR cDNA, 5'RACE template switching added a universal primer site and UMIs to it. TCRdb itself ran the 5' RACE reads through MiXCR, one entry per CDR3 protein. Here the sample spans hundreds of thousands of distinct CDR3 sequences, around 3.6% being singletons. Trimming cost V 0 bases and J 12 bases, with 15 bases left between them. The CDR3 totals 14 residues. Germline assignment: CDR1 DFQATT and CDR2 SNEGSKA (reference sequence). Findings of the study overall: FACS-sorted repertoires could harbor abundant contaminating bulk-population clonotypes. Among primary-vaccination clones, most reappeared after the booster, at approximately 96% for CD4 and approximately 90% for CD8.

The chain joins TRBV20-1 to TRBJ1-6; no definite D call. This specimen consisted of PBMCs, obtained on the day of the yellow fever booster vaccination. This clonotype was sampled from a young man who received the YFV17D yellow fever vaccine. The CDR3 protein is CSARDQYLLGPLHF. CDR3 in DNA: TGCAGTGCTAGAGATCAGTATCTCCTTGGACCCCTCCACTTT.